This is a list of T cell receptor beta chains from one sample in a study of T-cell memory formation after mild COVID-19. A single record per CDR3 protein comes from TCRdb applying MiXCR to the 5' RACE reads. The sample records fewer than 250,000 distinct CDR3 sequences, roughly a tenth being singletons. The material sequenced was PBMCs or a T cell subset sorted from them (not recorded which). The receptors were sampled from a young man who had mild COVID-19 (a few samples of this study predate the infection). Cell type and time point are not known. Both conserved end residues are part of each CDR3. D genes are given only for firm matches. Clone size is shown for a subset of rows, as once, few, many or a class of expanded clone.

d_gene	abundance	len	v_gene	j_gene	CDR3aa	CDR3nt
NA	many	12	TRBV12-3/TRBV12-4	TRBJ2-1	CASSYTTYEQFF	TGTGCCAGCAGCTACACTACTTATGAGCAGTTCTTC
NA	few	15	TRBV5-5	TRBJ1-2	CASSLGQLWDYGYTF	TGTGCCAGCAGCTTGGGCCAACTTTGGGACTATGGCTACACCTTC
NA	many	13	TRBV7-2	TRBJ2-4	CASSSLRRDIQYF	TGTGCCAGCAGCTCCCTACGAAGGGACATTCAGTACTTC
NA	NA	16	TRBV10-3	TRBJ1-3	CAISGQPPGSGNTIYF	TGTGCCATCAGTGGCCAGCCCCCGGGCTCTGGAAACACCATATATTTT
NA	NA	18	TRBV7-3	TRBJ2-6	CASSKPGQSLSGANVLTF	TGTGCCAGCAGCAAACCTGGACAGTCCCTCTCTGGGGCCAACGTCCTGACTTTC
NA	NA	12	TRBV3-1	TRBJ2-7	CASSQEPYEQYF	TGTGCCAGCAGCCAGGAACCGTACGAGCAGTACTTC
NA	few	14	TRBV7-2	TRBJ2-3	CASSSGTLRDTQYF	TGTGCCAGCAGCTCGGGGACTCTGCGAGATACGCAGTATTTT
NA	NA	16	TRBV27	TRBJ1-1	CASSLTHLYMNTEAFF	TGTGCCAGCAGTTTGACTCATCTTTACATGAACACTGAAGCTTTCTTT
NA	few	15	TRBV28	TRBJ2-2	CASSFQGMNTGELFF	TGTGCCAGCAGTTTCCAGGGAATGAACACCGGGGAGCTGTTTTTT
NA	NA	11	TRBV20-1	TRBJ2-2	CSALGLRELFF	TGCAGTGCTTTGGGGCTCCGGGAGCTGTTTTTT
NA	NA	13	TRBV6-5	TRBJ1-2	CASSTGLLAVYTF	TGTGCCAGCAGTACGGGCCTACTGGCTGTCTACACCTTC
NA	few	13	TRBV6-6	TRBJ1-1	CASNPGRETEAFF	TGTGCCAGCAATCCGGGCAGGGAAACTGAAGCTTTCTTT
NA	NA	17	TRBV4-1	TRBJ1-5	CASSQVGQGKLNQPQHF	TGCGCCAGCAGCCAAGTGGGCCAAGGGAAACTTAATCAGCCCCAGCATTTT
NA	few	14	TRBV6-2/TRBV6-3	TRBJ2-2	CASRGASNTGELFF	TGTGCCAGCCGCGGGGCCTCGAACACCGGGGAGCTGTTTTTT
NA	NA	14	TRBV20-1	TRBJ2-2	CSASPGHHTGELFF	TGCAGTGCTAGCCCGGGACATCACACCGGGGAGCTGTTTTTT
TRBD2	few	12	TRBV29-1	TRBJ2-1	CSVDSGGHEQFF	TGCAGCGTTGATTCGGGGGGACATGAGCAGTTCTTC
TRBD2	few	15	TRBV6-6	TRBJ2-3	CASSGLAGGMDTQYF	TGTGCCAGCAGCGGACTAGCGGGGGGGATGGATACGCAGTATTTT
NA	many	17	TRBV5-1	TRBJ2-1	CASSLRAQGSSYNEQFF	TGCGCCAGCAGCTTACGGGCCCAAGGAAGCTCCTACAATGAGCAGTTCTTC
NA	few	14	TRBV5-1	TRBJ1-6	CASSWVDGNSPLHF	TGCGCCAGCAGCTGGGTGGATGGTAATTCACCCCTCCACTTT
NA	NA	12	TRBV4-3	TRBJ1-6	CASSHGGSPLHF	TGCGCCAGCAGCCATGGAGGGTCACCCCTCCACTTT
TRBD2	NA	14	TRBV12-3/TRBV12-4	TRBJ2-1	CATSRGLEDNEQFF	TGTGCCACCTCCCGAGGACTAGAGGACAATGAGCAGTTCTTC
NA	few	15	TRBV5-4	TRBJ2-1	CASSLASALYNEQFF	TGTGCCAGCAGCTTGGCTAGCGCGCTCTACAATGAGCAGTTCTTC
NA	NA	11	TRBV10-3	TRBJ2-5	CAISEQETQYF	TGTGCCATCAGTGAGCAAGAGACCCAGTACTTC
NA	many	14	TRBV12-3/TRBV12-4	TRBJ2-5	CASSFRIPQETQYF	TGTGCCAGCAGTTTCAGGATACCCCAAGAGACCCAGTACTTC